Each of the 3 T cell receptor beta chains below was sequenced from the same sample in a study of blood T cell repertoires in COVID-19. Here immunoSEQ multiplex PCR was the method, and the copy in TCRdb shows in-frame clones only, minus some. The data contain about 210,000 clones, 80% of them singletons. What was sequenced was PBMCs or T cells enriched from blood (not recorded which). Source of these receptors: a man aged 30-40 years with acute COVID-19.

This chain uses TRBV6-1 with TRBJ2-1, with 7 bases lining up with TRBD2. From germline, CDR1 is MNHNS and CDR2 SASEGT. CDR3 length equals 14 residues. With 2 bases clipped from V and 9 bases from J, the junction kept 7 bases outside the gene matches. The CDR3: CASSEQPGGSEQFF. Here the CDR3 DNA reads TGTGCCAGCAGTGAACAACCGGGGGGATCTGAGCAGTTCTTC.

The CDR3 coding sequence is TGCAGCGTTTCCGGGACAGGGGGCGGAAAACTGTTTTTT. Amino acids: CSVSGTGGGKLFF. This chain connects TRBV29-1 to TRBJ1-4; the match to TRBD1 covers 12 bases. Unmatched junction bases numbered 5, after V lost 5 bases and J lost 10 bases. Germline CDR1 SQVTM, CDR2 ANQGSEA. CDR3 size: 13 residues.

The chain joins TRBV5-4 to TRBJ2-5, with 13 bases matching TRBD2. There are 16 residues in the CDR3. V dropped 3 bases and J dropped 4; count of bases not matched to a gene: 6. Germline V CDR1 and CDR2: SGHNT, YYREEE (reference sequence). CDR3 nucleotides: TGTGCCAGCAGCTCTCGGACTAGCGGGGGCAGAGAGACCCAGTACTTC. Its translation is CASSSRTSGGRETQYF. The variable domain in full, with the rest retrieved from reference TRBV5-4 and TRBJ2-5, is ETGVTQSPTHLIKTRGQQVTLRCSSQSGHNTVSWYQQALGQGPQFIFQYYREEENGRGNFPPRFSGLQFPNYSSELNVNALELDDSALYLCASSSRTSGGRETQYFGPGTRLLVL.